This T cell receptor (beta chain) was retrieved from a study of T-cell memory formation after mild COVID-19. Looking at the study overall: Clustering of TCRs was largely donor specific.

Whole-study results and caveats: The main location of contracting CD4+ clones was CM and EM, and that of contracting CD8+ clones was EMRA. Nothing showed for sure that second-wave clones peaking on day 37 were SARS-CoV-2 specific.

CDR3 length equals 15 residues. With 5 bases clipped from V and 1 base from J, the junction kept 6 bases outside the gene matches. Germline CDR1 is SEHNR and CDR2 is FQNEAQ (reference sequence). Amplification by 5'RACE using constant-segment primers produced TCR alpha and TCR beta cDNA libraries that carried sample barcodes and UMIs. TCRdb redid the calling of the 5' RACE reads with MiXCR, one entry per CDR3 protein. The sample yields about half a million distinct CDR3 sequences, roughly 18% seen once. Concerning this clonotype itself: The target antigen is unknown.

The chain has TRBV7-9 and TRBJ2-7; 9 bases match TRBD1. The specimen sequenced was PBMCs or a T cell subset sorted from them (not recorded which). This clonotype was sampled from an adult woman who had mild COVID-19 (a few samples of this study predate the infection). Cell type and time point are not known. The CDR3 protein is CASSPVDRGSYEQYF. CDR3 coding DNA: TGTGCCAGCAGCCCGGTGGACAGGGGTTCCTACGAGCAGTACTTC.